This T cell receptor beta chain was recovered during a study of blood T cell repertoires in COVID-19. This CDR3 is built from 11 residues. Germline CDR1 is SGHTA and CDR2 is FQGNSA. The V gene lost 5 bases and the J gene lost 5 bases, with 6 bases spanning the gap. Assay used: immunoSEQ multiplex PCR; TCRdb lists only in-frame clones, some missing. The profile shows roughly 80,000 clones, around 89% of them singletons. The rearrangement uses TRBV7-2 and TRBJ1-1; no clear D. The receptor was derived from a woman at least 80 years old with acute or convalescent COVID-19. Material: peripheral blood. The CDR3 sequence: CASSPRTEAFF. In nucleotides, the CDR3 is TGTGCCAGCAGCCCTAGAACTGAAGCTTTCTTT.